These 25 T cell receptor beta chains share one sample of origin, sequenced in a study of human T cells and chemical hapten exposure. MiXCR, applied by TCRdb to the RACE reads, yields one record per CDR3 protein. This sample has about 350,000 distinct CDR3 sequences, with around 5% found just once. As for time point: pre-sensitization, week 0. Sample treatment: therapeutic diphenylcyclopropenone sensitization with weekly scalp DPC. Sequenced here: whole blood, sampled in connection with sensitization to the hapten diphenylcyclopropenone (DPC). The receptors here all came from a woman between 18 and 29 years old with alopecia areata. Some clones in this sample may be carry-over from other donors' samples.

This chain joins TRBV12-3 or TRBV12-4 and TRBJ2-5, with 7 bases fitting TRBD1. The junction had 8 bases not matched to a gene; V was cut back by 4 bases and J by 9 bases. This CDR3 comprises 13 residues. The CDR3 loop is CASSSDRVWAQYF. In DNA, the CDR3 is TGTGCCAGCAGTTCCGACAGGGTCTGGGCCCAGTACTTC.

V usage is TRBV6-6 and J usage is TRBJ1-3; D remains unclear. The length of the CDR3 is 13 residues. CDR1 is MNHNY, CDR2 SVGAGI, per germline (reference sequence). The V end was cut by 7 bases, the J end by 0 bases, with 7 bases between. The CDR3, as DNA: TGTGCCAGCACACGAGACTCTGGAAACACCATATATTTT. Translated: CASTRDSGNTIYF.

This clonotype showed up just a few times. CDR3 residues: CASSVFGAGADLIYGYTF. The CDR3, as DNA: TGTGCCAGCAGTGTCTTTGGCGCAGGGGCCGACCTTATCTATGGCTACACCTTC. The chain couples TRBV6-1 to TRBJ1-2; the D gene is possibly TRBD1 (6 bases). The germline V gene has CDR1 MNHNS and CDR2 SASEGT. The CDR3 contains 18 residues. The V gene lost 4 bases and the J gene lost 4 bases, with 25 bases spanning the gap.

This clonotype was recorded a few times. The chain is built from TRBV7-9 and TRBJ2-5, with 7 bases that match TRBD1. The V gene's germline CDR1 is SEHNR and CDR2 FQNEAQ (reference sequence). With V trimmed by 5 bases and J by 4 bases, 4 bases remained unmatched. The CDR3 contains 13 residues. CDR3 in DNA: TGTGCCAGCAGCGGGGACAGCCTAGAGACCCAGTACTTC. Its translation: CASSGDSLETQYF.

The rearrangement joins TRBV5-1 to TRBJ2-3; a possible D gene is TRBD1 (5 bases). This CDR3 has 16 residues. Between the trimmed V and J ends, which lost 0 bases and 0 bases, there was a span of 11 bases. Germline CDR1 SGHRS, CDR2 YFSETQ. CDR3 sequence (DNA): TGCGCCAGCAGCTTGGCAGGGTTTACTAGCACAGATACGCAGTATTTT. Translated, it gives CASSLAGFTSTDTQYF.

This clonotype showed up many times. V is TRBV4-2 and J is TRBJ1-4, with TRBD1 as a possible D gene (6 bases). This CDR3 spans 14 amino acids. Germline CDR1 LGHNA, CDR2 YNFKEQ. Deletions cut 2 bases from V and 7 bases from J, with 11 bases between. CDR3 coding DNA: TGTGCCAGCAGCCAACCTGGGGGCTCTGAAAAACTGTTTTTT. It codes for CASSQPGGSEKLFF.

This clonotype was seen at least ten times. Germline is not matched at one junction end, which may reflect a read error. The CDR3 spells CASSQDRLAGGYSEQFF. DNA of the CDR3: TGTGCCAGCAGCCAAGACAGACTAGCGGGGGGGTACAGTGAGCAGTTCTTC. V gene TRBV3-1 combines with J gene TRBJ2-1; 14 positions match TRBD2. Per germline, CDR1 LGHDT and CDR2 YNNKEL (reference sequence). The CDR3 runs 17 residues.

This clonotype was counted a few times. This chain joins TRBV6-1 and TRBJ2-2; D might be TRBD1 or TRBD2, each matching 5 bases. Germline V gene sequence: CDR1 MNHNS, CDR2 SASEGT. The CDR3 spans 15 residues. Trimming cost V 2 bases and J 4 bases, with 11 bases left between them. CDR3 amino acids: CASSEKWGFTGELFF. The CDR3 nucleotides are TGTGCCAGCAGTGAAAAGTGGGGGTTCACCGGGGAGCTGTTTTTT.

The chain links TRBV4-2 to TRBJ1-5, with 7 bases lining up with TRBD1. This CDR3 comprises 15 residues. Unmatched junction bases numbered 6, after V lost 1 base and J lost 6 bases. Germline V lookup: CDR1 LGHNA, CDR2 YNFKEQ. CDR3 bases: TGTGCCAGCAGCCAAGGACAGGGCTGGTTTCAGCCCCAGCATTTT. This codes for CASSQGQGWFQPQHF.

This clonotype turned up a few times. CDR3 nucleotide sequence: TGTGCCAGCGAATGGATGGGGGGCGATAAAGAAAAACTGTTTTTT. This codes for CASEWMGGDKEKLFF. V gene TRBV7-9 combines with J gene TRBJ1-4, with D possibly TRBD1 on 6 matching bases. CDR3 length: 15 residues. In germline, CDR1 is SEHNR, CDR2 FQNEAQ (reference sequence). Trimming left V 8 bases short and J 8 bases short, with 21 bases between.

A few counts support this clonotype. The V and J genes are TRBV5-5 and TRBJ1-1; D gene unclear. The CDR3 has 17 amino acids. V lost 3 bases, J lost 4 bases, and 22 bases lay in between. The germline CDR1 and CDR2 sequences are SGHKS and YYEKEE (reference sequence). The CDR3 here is CASSSEYPRTLGTEAFF. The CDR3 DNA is TGTGCCAGCAGCTCCGAATACCCAAGGACGTTGGGCACTGAAGCTTTCTTT.

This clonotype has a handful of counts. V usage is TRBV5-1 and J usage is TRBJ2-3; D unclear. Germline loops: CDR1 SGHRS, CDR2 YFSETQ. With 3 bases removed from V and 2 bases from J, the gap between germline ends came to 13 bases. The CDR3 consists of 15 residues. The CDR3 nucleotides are TGCGCCAGCAGCTCGGCTTCCCCTAACACAGATACGCAGTATTTT. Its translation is CASSSASPNTDTQYF.

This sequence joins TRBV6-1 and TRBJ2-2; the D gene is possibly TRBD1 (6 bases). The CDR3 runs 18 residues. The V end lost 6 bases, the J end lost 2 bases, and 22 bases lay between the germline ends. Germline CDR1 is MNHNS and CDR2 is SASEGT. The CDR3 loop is CASSDRLPGQTNTGELFF. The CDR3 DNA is TGTGCCAGCAGCGACAGACTACCCGGACAGACTAACACCGGGGAGCTGTTTTTT.

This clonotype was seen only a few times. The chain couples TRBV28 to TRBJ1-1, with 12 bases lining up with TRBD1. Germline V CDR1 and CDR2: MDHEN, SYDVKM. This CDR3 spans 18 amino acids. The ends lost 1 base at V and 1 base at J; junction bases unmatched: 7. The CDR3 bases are TGTGCCAGCAGTTTATTCTCGGGGACAGGGGGCGGGAACACTGAAGCTTTCTTT. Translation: CASSLFSGTGGGNTEAFF.

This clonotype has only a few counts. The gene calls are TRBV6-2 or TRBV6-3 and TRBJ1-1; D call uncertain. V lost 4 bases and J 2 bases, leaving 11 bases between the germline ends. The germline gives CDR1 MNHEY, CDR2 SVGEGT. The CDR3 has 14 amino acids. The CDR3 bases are TGTGCCAGCAGTTTCATGACCGACAACACTGAAGCTTTCTTT. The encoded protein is CASSFMTDNTEAFF.

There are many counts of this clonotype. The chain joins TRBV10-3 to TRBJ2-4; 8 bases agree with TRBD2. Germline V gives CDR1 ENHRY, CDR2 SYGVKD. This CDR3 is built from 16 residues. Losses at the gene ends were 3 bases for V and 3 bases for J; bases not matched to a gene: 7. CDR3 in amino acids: CAISESGGMGKNIQYF. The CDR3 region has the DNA TGTGCCATCAGTGAAAGCGGGGGAATGGGCAAAAACATTCAGTACTTC.

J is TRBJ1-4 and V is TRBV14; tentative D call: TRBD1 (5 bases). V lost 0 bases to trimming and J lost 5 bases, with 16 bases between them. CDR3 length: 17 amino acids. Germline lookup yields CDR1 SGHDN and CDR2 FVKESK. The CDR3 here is CASSQDWGEYGNEKLFF. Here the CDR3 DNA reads TGTGCCAGCAGCCAAGATTGGGGGGAATACGGCAATGAAAAACTGTTTTTT. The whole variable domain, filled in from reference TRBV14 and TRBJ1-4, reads EAGVTQFPSHSVIEKGQTVTLRCDPISGHDNLYWYRRVMGKEIKFLLHFVKESKQDESGMPNNRFLAERTGGTYSTLKVQPAELEDSGVYFCASSQDWGEYGNEKLFFGSGTQLSVL.

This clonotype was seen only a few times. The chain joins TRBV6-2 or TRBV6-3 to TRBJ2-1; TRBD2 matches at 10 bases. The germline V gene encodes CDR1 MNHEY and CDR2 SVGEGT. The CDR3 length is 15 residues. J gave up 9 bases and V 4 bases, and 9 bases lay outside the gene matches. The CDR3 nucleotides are TGTGCCAGCAGTTCGCCGGTTAGCGGGGGGTTTGAGCAGTTCTTC. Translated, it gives CASSSPVSGGFEQFF.

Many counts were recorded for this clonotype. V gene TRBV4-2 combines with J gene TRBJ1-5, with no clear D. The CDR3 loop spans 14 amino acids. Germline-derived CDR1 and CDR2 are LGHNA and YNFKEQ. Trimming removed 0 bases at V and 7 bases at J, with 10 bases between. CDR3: CASSQDGPRQPQHF. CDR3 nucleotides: TGTGCCAGCAGCCAAGATGGTCCACGCCAGCCCCAGCATTTT.

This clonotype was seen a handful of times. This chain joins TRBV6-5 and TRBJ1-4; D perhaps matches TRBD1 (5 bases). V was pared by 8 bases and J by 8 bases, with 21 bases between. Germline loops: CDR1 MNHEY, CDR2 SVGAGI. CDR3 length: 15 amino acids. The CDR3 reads CASPPGGEREEKLFF. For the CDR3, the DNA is TGTGCCAGCCCTCCGGGAGGGGAAAGGGAAGAAAAACTGTTTTTT.

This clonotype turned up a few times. CDR3 nucleotides: TGTGCCAGCAGTTACTCCGGGACAGGGTTATCAGATACGCAGTATTTT. It is translated as CASSYSGTGLSDTQYF. V usage is TRBV6-5 and J usage is TRBJ2-3; 9 bases match TRBD1. The junction had 5 bases not matched to a gene; V was cut back by 0 bases and J by 4 bases. The CDR3 runs 16 residues. Germline CDR1 MNHEY, CDR2 SVGAGI.

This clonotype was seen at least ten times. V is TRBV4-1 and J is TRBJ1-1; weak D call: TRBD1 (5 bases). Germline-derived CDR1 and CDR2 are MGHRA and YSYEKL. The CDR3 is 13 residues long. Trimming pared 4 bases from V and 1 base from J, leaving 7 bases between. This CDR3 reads CASSLDTNTEAFF. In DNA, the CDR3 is TGCGCCAGCAGCCTGGACACGAACACTGAAGCTTTCTTT.

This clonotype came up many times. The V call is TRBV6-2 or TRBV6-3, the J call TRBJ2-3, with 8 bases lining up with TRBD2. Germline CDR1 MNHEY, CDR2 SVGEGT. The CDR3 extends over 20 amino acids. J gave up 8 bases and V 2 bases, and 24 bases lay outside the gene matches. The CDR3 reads CASSYIRDWSSGSRGPTQYF. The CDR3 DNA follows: TGTGCCAGCAGTTACATCCGTGACTGGTCCAGCGGGAGCCGCGGGCCTACGCAGTATTTT.

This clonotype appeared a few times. CDR3 coding DNA: TGTGCCAGCACCCGGGACAGACCCCTAAACACTGAAGCTTTCTTT. This codes for CASTRDRPLNTEAFF. The chain carries TRBV7-2 and TRBJ1-1, with 7 bases identical to TRBD1. Trimming took 7 bases from V and 2 from J; bases not matched to a gene: 10. Germline assignment: CDR1 SGHTA and CDR2 FQGNSA. The length of the CDR3 is 15 residues.

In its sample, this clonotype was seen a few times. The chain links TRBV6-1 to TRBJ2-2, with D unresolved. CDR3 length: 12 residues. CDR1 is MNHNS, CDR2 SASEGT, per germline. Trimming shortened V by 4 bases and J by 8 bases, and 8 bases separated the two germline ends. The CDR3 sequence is CASSGHWGELFF. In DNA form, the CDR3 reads TGTGCCAGCAGTGGACACTGGGGGGAGCTGTTTTTT.